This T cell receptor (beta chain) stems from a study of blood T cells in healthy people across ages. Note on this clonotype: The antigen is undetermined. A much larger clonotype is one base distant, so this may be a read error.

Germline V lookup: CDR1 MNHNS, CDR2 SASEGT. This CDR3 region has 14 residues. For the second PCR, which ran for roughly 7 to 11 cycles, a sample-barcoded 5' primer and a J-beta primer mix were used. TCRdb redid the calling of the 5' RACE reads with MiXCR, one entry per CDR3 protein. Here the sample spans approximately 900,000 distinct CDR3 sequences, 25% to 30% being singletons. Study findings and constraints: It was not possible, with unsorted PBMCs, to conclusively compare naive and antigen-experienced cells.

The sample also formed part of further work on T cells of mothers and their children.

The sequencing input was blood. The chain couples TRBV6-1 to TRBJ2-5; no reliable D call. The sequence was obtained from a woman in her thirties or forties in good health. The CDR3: CASREGNAQETQYF. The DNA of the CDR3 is TGTGCCAGCAGGGAAGGGAATGCTCAGGAGACCCAGTACTTC.